The 31 T cell receptor beta chains below come from one sample, sequenced in a study of response to subunit inactivated influenza vaccine. TCRdb reprocessed the RT-PCR reads with MiXCR, giving one entry per CDR3 protein. The profile covers about 650,000 distinct CDR3 sequences, with roughly 15% appearing a single time and 7.5% to 9% taken by the ten largest. The starting material was PBMCs from blood, obtained roughly 2 weeks before vaccination. Receptors were obtained from a man aged 50 to 59 who received an inactivated influenza vaccine.

This clonotype appeared a few times. This rearrangement joins TRBV9 to TRBJ1-4; D remains unclear. Germline V gives CDR1 SGDLS, CDR2 YYNGEE. V dropped 0 bases and J dropped 1 base, with 4 bases sitting between them. The CDR3 covers 14 residues. CDR3 region: CASSVGLTNEKLFF. CDR3 coding DNA: TGTGCCAGCAGCGTAGGGTTAACTAATGAAAAACTGTTTTTT.

The sample holds a few counts of this clonotype. The chain combines TRBV5-1 with TRBJ2-7; D is undetermined. The V gene lost 3 bases and the J gene lost 3 bases, with 10 bases spanning the gap. CDR3 length: 13 amino acids. CDR1 and CDR2 (germline): SGHRS, YFSETQ. The CDR3 is CASSWSSNYEQYF. DNA of the CDR3: TGCGCCAGCAGCTGGTCGAGCAACTACGAGCAGTACTTC.

The CDR3 sequence is CASSYSRGGNQPQHF. CDR3 sequence (DNA): TGTGCCAGCAGTTACTCACGGGGCGGAAATCAGCCCCAGCATTTT. This chain joins TRBV6-2 or TRBV6-3 and TRBJ1-5, with D possibly TRBD1 on 5 matching bases. The germline V gene has CDR1 MNHEY and CDR2 SVGEGT. The CDR3 loop spans 15 amino acids. The V end lost 0 bases, the J end lost 4 bases, and 10 bases lay between the germline ends.

The table lists this clonotype with a few counts. A single base separates this from a much larger clone, so it may be a read error. The chain is built from TRBV15 and TRBJ2-5; the D gene is possibly TRBD2 (7 bases). The CDR3 has 14 residues. In germline, CDR1 is LNHNV, CDR2 YYDKDF (reference sequence). V lost 3 bases, J lost 4 bases, and 12 bases lay in between. CDR3 nucleotides: TGTGCCACCAGCAGTGGGGGGGGGCGAGAGACCCAGTACTTC. Protein sequence: CATSSGGGRETQYF.

This clonotype was recorded a few times. The genes are TRBV27 and TRBJ2-7; 8 bases agree with TRBD1. J gave up 3 bases and V 5 bases, and 9 bases lay outside the gene matches. Germline V lookup: CDR1 MNHEY, CDR2 SMNVEV (reference sequence). This CDR3 region has 15 residues. CDR3 region: CASSPRPGGDYEQYF. The CDR3 nucleotides are TGTGCCAGCAGTCCTAGGCCAGGGGGCGACTACGAGCAGTACTTC.

This clonotype was picked up one time. The junction and the germline gene differ at one end; a read error may be behind it. DNA of the CDR3: TGCGCCAGCAGCCAACGACTAGGTCCGGAGACCCAGTGCTTC. This gives the protein CASSQRLGPETQCF. V usage is TRBV4-3 and J usage is TRBJ2-5, with D perhaps TRBD2 (6 bases). Germline-derived CDR1 and CDR2 are LGHNA and YSLEER. The length of the CDR3 is 14 residues.

The CDR3 DNA is TGTGCCAGCAGCCAATTCGCAGGGGATCTTGAAAAACTGTTTTTT. It translates to CASSQFAGDLEKLFF. The chain joins TRBV14 to TRBJ1-4, with a possible D match to TRBD1 (6 bases). V was shortened by 2 bases and J by 7 bases, with 14 bases between the two germline ends. CDR1 and CDR2 from the germline V gene are SGHDN and FVKESK. CDR3 size: 15 residues.

This clonotype has more than one count but fewer than ten. The CDR3 nucleotides read TGCGCCAGCAGTGGAGCCAGTTGGGGGGGCACTGAAGCTTTCTTT. Protein sequence: CASSGASWGGTEAFF. The chain combines TRBV5-1 with TRBJ1-1, with D tentatively TRBD1 (5 bases). The CDR3 sequence is 15 residues long. Germline loops: CDR1 SGHRS, CDR2 YFSETQ. The V end lost 5 bases, the J end lost 4 bases, and 18 bases lay between the germline ends.

This clonotype was seen only a few times. The V gene is TRBV5-6, the J gene TRBJ2-7; 7 bases line up with TRBD2. V shed 1 base and J 2 bases; nucleotides not matched to a gene: 3. This CDR3 comprises 14 residues. CDR1 is SGHDT and CDR2 is YYEEEE in the germline V gene. CDR3: CASSLRGGTYEQYF. For the CDR3, the DNA is TGTGCCAGCAGCTTGCGCGGGGGAACCTACGAGCAGTACTTC.

The chain carries TRBV24-1 and TRBJ2-2, with D possibly being TRBD2 (6 bases). This CDR3 is built from 17 residues. CDR1 and CDR2 from the germline V gene are KGHDR and SFDVKD. Trimming took off 0 bases at V and 4 bases at J, with 14 bases between the two ends. Here the CDR3 reads CATSDLSLMGGTGELFF. In DNA form, the CDR3 reads TGTGCCACCAGTGATTTGTCCCTAATGGGGGGCACCGGGGAGCTGTTTTTT.

The chain couples TRBV5-5 to TRBJ2-1, with 14 nucleotides matching TRBD2. The CDR3 contains 15 residues. CDR1 and CDR2 from the germline V gene are SGHKS and YYEKEE (reference sequence). Trimming at V came to 4 bases and at J to 9 bases, leaving 6 bases not matched to a gene. The CDR3 spells CASSRLAGGHREQFF. In DNA form, the CDR3 reads TGTGCCAGCAGCCGACTAGCGGGAGGGCATCGTGAGCAGTTCTTC. Using reference TRBV5-5 and TRBJ2-1 for the parts outside the CDR3, the full variable domain is DAGVTQSPTHLIKTRGQQVTLRCSPISGHKSVSWYQQVLGQGPQFIFQYYEKEERGRGNFPDRFSARQFPNYSSELNVNALLLGDSALYLCASSRLAGGHREQFFGPGTRLTVL.

This clonotype was picked up a small number of times. The rearrangement links TRBV11-2 to TRBJ2-1, with 9 bases matching TRBD1. V was clipped by 1 base and J by 3 bases; unmatched bases: 4. There are 16 residues in the CDR3. Per the germline V gene, CDR1 is SGHAT and CDR2 is FQNNGV. This CDR3 is CASSLVRGQGYNEQFF. The CDR3 DNA follows: TGTGCCAGCAGCTTAGTCCGGGGACAGGGCTACAATGAGCAGTTCTTC.

A few counts support this clonotype. The chain couples TRBV11-2 to TRBJ2-6; the D gene is possibly TRBD1 (6 bases). The CDR3 has 17 amino acids. Trimming left V 5 bases short and J 0 bases short, with 14 bases between. CDR1 is SGHAT and CDR2 is FQNNGV in the germline V gene. The CDR3, as DNA: TGTGCCAGCAGCATTTCGGACAGAAGCTCTGGGGCCAACGTCCTGACTTTC. It translates to CASSISDRSSGANVLTF.

This chain links TRBV10-3 with TRBJ2-1; D possibly corresponds to TRBD2 (6 bases). The CDR3 consists of 15 residues. Per germline, CDR1 ENHRY and CDR2 SYGVKD. With 4 bases removed from V and 1 base from J, the gap between germline ends came to 11 bases. The CDR3 sequence: CAISGRERSYNEQFF. The CDR3 nucleotides are TGTGCCATCAGTGGGAGGGAGAGGTCCTACAATGAGCAGTTCTTC.

This clonotype has more than one count but fewer than ten. The chain carries TRBV10-3 and TRBJ1-5; D perhaps matches TRBD1 (5 bases). The CDR3 extends over 16 amino acids. CDR1 is ENHRY, CDR2 SYGVKD, per germline. Trimming left V 5 bases short and J 0 bases short, with 14 bases between. The CDR3 here is CAISMAGTDSNQPQHF. CDR3 coding DNA: TGTGCCATCAGTATGGCAGGGACGGATAGCAATCAGCCCCAGCATTTT.

This sequence joins TRBV11-2 and TRBJ2-5; perhaps D is TRBD1 or TRBD2 (6 bases each). CDR3 length: 16 residues. Germline CDR1 and CDR2: SGHAT and FQNNGV. Deletions cut 5 bases from V and 0 bases from J, with 16 bases between. CDR3 coding DNA: TGTGCCAGCAGCCTCTTAGGGGGGATGTACCAAGAGACCCAGTACTTC. Its translation: CASSLLGGMYQETQYF.

The rearrangement uses TRBV7-6 and TRBJ2-7; TRBD2 matches 10 bases. Trimming took 5 bases from V and 3 from J; bases not matched to a gene: 4. The CDR3 sequence is 14 residues long. From germline, CDR1 is SGHVS and CDR2 FNYEAQ. The CDR3 sequence: CASSPSGSIYEQYF. In nucleotides, the CDR3 is TGTGCCAGCAGCCCTAGCGGGAGTATCTACGAGCAGTACTTC.

This clonotype was seen more than once but under ten times. The chain is built from TRBV4-2 and TRBJ2-6; 8 bases agree with TRBD1. Germline loops: CDR1 LGHNA, CDR2 YNFKEQ. The V segment lost 4 bases and the J segment 0 bases; nucleotides outside the gene matches: 11. CDR3 length: 19 amino acids. DNA of the CDR3: TGTGCCAGCAGCCCCCAAGAGGGGACAGGAGCCTCTGGGGCCAACGTCCTGACTTTC. This gives the protein CASSPQEGTGASGANVLTF.

This clonotype was recorded a few times. The chain carries TRBV10-3 and TRBJ2-2; TRBD1 matches at 7 bases. V lost 8 bases and J lost 1; bases outside the gene matches: 4. CDR1 and CDR2 from the germline V gene are ENHRY and SYGVKD. This CDR3 spans 14 amino acids. The CDR3 DNA follows: TGTGCCATCGAGGGACAGAGGAACACCGGGGAGCTGTTTTTT. Protein product: CAIEGQRNTGELFF.

This clonotype was observed at least ten times. V and J are TRBV29-1 and TRBJ2-7, with D perhaps TRBD1 or TRBD2 (6 bases each). This CDR3 is 14 amino acids long. Between the trimmed V and J ends, which lost 4 bases and 2 bases, there was a span of 15 bases. Germline CDR1 and CDR2: SQVTM and ANQGSEA. For the CDR3, the DNA is TGCAGCGTTGTAAGGGGGAGGTACCCCTACGAGCAGTACTTC. It codes for CSVVRGRYPYEQYF.

The V gene is TRBV9, the J gene TRBJ1-2, with TRBD1 as a possible D gene (6 bases). The CDR3 has 15 amino acids. The V end lost 4 bases, the J end lost 5 bases, and 18 bases lay between the germline ends. Germline-derived CDR1 and CDR2 are SGDLS and YYNGEE. For the CDR3, the DNA is TGTGCCAGCAGCCCTCTTGGAGGGAGGGGGTATGGCTACACCTTC. As protein: CASSPLGGRGYGYTF.

Only a few counts were recorded for this clonotype. The V call is TRBV5-1, the J call TRBJ2-5, with TRBD1 identical over 9 bases. Germline CDR1 SGHRS, CDR2 YFSETQ. V shed 4 bases, J shed 5 bases, and the junction held 6 bases outside the gene matches. This CDR3 contains 14 residues. The CDR3 nucleotides read TGCGCCAGCAGCCAAGGGACAGGGACGGAGACCCAGTACTTC. This gives the protein CASSQGTGTETQYF.

V is TRBV10-3 and J is TRBJ1-4; D might be TRBD1 (5 bases). Germline values: CDR1 ENHRY, CDR2 SYGVKD. The CDR3 has 14 amino acids. Trimming took 3 bases from V and 5 from J, leaving 10 bases between them. CDR3 region: CAISEDSLNEKLFF. The CDR3 bases are TGTGCCATCAGTGAAGACAGCTTAAATGAAAAACTGTTTTTT.

This chain links TRBV27 with TRBJ2-7, with a possible D match to TRBD2 (7 bases). Trimming shortened V by 4 bases and J by 0 bases, and 22 bases separated the two germline ends. The CDR3 covers 18 residues. Germline assignment: CDR1 MNHEY and CDR2 SMNVEV (reference sequence). The chain's CDR3 is CASSSPTVRGGLSYEQYF. The CDR3 region has the DNA TGTGCCAGCAGTTCACCCACCGTGAGGGGGGGGCTCTCCTACGAGCAGTACTTC.

This clonotype was seen only a few times. The chain joins TRBV20-1 to TRBJ2-3; 12 bases match TRBD2. From germline, CDR1 is DFQATT and CDR2 SNEGSKA (reference sequence). With V trimmed by 5 bases and J by 5 bases, 11 bases remained unmatched. The CDR3 runs 16 residues. CDR3 sequence: CSAPRRLAGAVDTQYF. The CDR3 coding sequence is TGCAGTGCTCCCCGCCGACTAGCGGGAGCGGTAGATACGCAGTATTTT.

The CDR3 protein is CAWSLDGFYNEQFF. CDR3 coding DNA: TGTGCCTGGAGTTTAGACGGATTCTACAATGAGCAGTTCTTC. The chain carries TRBV30 and TRBJ2-1, with D uncertain. Per germline, CDR1 GTSNPN and CDR2 SVGIG (reference sequence). The CDR3 consists of 14 residues. V was shortened by 2 bases and J by 3 bases, with 11 bases between the two germline ends.

This clonotype was observed a few times. The chain combines TRBV7-2 with TRBJ2-3; D is ambiguous. Trimming removed 5 bases at V and 2 bases at J, with 11 bases between. This CDR3 is 14 amino acids long. Germline values: CDR1 SGHTA, CDR2 FQGNSA. CDR3 region: CASSPPPFTDTQYF. The CDR3 DNA is TGTGCCAGCAGCCCACCCCCCTTCACAGATACGCAGTATTTT.

The V gene is TRBV6-1, the J gene TRBJ1-1; D uncertain. The V end was cut by 8 bases, the J end by 2 bases, with 12 bases between. This CDR3 spans 13 amino acids. Germline V gives CDR1 MNHNS, CDR2 SASEGT. This CDR3 is CASSPFSNTEAFF. Here the CDR3 DNA reads TGTGCCAGCTCACCCTTTAGTAACACTGAAGCTTTCTTT.

This clonotype was seen a few times. The V and J genes are TRBV3-1 and TRBJ2-1; 8 nucleotides align to TRBD2. V lost 0 bases to trimming and J lost 8 bases; unmatched junction nucleotides: 6. The CDR3 has 15 residues. CDR1 LGHDT and CDR2 YNNKEL come from the germline V gene (reference sequence). CDR3 sequence: CASSQDLAGWDEQFF. The CDR3 DNA reads as TGTGCCAGCAGCCAAGATTTAGCGGGGTGGGATGAGCAGTTCTTC.

This clonotype has only a few counts. The chain employs TRBV28 and TRBJ2-7, with 7 bases aligning to TRBD2. Trimming cost V 6 bases and J 0 bases; bases outside gene matches: 14. Germline CDR1 reads MDHEN; CDR2 reads SYDVKM. The CDR3 is 17 residues long. The CDR3 DNA reads TGTGCCAGCAGCTTCGGGCTCCCCGGGACTACCTCCTACGAGCAGTACTTC. Translating gives CASSFGLPGTTSYEQYF.

This clonotype was counted many times. The V and J genes are TRBV5-5 and TRBJ2-5; tentatively, D is TRBD2 (7 bases). Trimming removed 4 bases from V and 4 bases from J, with 14 bases in between. Germline V lookup: CDR1 SGHKS, CDR2 YYEKEE (reference sequence). CDR3 length: 14 residues. CDR3 coding DNA: TGTGCCAGCAGCCGGCCGGGGGGCGTAGAGACCCAGTACTTC. Translated, it gives CASSRPGGVETQYF.